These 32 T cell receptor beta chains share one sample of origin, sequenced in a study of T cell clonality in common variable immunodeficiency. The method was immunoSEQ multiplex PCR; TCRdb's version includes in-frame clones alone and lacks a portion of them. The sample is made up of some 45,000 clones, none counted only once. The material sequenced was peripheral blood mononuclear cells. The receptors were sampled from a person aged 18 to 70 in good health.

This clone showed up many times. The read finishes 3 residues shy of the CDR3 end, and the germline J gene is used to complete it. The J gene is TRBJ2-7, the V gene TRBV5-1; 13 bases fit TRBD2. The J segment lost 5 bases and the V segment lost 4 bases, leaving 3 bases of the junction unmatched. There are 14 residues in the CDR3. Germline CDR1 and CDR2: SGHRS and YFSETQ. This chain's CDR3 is CASSHGTSGDEQYF. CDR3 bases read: TGCGCCAGCAGCCACGGGACTAGCGGGGACGAG.

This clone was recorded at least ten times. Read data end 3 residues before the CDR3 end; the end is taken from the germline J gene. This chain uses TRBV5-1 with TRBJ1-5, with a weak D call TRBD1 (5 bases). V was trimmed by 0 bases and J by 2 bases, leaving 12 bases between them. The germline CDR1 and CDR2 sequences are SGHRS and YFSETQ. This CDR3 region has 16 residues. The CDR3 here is CASSLAGGGGNQPQHF. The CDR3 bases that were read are TGCGCCAGCAGCTTGGCCGGGGGAGGTGGCAATCAGCCC.

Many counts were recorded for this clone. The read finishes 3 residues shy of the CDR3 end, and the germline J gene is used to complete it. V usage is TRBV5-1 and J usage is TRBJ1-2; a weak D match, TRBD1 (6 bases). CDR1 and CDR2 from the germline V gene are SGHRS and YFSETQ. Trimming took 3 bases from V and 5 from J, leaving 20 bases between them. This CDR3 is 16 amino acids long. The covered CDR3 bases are TGCGCCAGCAGCTCAAAAGAGGGAGGGGGAAGATATGGC. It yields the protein CASSSKEGGGRYG. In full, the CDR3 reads CASSSKEGGGRYGYTF.

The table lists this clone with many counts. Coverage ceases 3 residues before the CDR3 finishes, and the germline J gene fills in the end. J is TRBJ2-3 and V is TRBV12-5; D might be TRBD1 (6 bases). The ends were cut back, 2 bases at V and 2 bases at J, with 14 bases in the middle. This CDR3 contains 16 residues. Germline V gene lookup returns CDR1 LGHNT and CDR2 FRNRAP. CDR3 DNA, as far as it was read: TGTGCTAGTGGTTTGACGTCGACAGGTTACACAGATACG. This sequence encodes CASGLTSTGYTDT. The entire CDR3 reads CASGLTSTGYTDTQYF.

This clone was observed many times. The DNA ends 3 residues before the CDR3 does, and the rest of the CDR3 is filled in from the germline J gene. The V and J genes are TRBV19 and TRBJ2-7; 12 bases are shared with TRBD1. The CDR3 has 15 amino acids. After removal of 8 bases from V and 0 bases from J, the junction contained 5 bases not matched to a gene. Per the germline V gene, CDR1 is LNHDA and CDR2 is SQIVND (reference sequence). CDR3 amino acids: CASRDRGHYSYEQYF. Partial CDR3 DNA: TGTGCCAGTCGGGACAGGGGGCACTACTCCTACGAG.

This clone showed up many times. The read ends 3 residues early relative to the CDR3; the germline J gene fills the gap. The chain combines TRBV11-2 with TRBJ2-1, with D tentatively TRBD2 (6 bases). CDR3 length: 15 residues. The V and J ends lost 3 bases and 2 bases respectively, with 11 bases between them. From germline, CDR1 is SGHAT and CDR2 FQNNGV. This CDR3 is CASSFDTSPYNEQFF. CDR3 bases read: TGTGCCAGCAGCTTTGATACTAGCCCCTACAATGAG.

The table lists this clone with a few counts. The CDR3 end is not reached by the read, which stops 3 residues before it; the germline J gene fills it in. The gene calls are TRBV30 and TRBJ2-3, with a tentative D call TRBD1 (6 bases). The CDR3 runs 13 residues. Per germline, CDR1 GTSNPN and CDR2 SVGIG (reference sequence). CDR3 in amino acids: CAWSTGILQPQYF. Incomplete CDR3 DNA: TGTGCCTGGAGTACAGGGATCCTTCAGCCG.

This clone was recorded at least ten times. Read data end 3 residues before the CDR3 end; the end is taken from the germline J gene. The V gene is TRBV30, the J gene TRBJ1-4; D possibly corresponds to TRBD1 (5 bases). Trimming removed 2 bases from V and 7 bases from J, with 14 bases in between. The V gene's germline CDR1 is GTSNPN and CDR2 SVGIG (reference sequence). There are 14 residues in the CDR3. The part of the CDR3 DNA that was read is TGTGCCTGGAGTCGTGGACAAGGCGGTGAAAAA. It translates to CAWSRGQGGEK. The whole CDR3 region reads CAWSRGQGGEKLFF. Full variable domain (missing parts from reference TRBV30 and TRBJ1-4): SQTIHQWPATLVQPVGSPLSLECTVEGTSNPNLYWYRQAAGRGLQLLFYSVGIGQISSEVPQNLSASRPQDRQFILSSKKLLLSDSGFYLCAWSRGQGGEKLFFGSGTQLSVL.

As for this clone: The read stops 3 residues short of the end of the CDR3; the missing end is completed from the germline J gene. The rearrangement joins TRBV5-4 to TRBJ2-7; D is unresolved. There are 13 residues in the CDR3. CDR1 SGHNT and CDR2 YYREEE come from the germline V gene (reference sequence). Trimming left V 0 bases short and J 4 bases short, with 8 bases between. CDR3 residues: CASSLAQAYEQYF. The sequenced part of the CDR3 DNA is TGTGCCAGCAGCTTGGCCCAGGCATACGAG.

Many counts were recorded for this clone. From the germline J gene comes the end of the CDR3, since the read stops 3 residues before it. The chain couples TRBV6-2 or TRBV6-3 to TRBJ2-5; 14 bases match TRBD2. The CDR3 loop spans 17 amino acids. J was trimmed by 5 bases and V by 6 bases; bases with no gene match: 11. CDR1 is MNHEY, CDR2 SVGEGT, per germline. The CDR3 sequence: CASSGTTSGGAWETQYF. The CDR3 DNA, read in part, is TGTGCCAGCAGCGGAACGACTAGCGGGGGGGCTTGGGAGACC.

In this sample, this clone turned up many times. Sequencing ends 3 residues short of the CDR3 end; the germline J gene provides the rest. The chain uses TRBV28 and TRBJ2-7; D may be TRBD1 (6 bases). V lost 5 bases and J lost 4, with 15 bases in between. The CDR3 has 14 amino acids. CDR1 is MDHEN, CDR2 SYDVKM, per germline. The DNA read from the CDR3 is TGTGCCAGCAGTCCGACCGGGACATCATACGAG. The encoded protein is CASSPTGTSYE. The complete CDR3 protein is CASSPTGTSYEQYF. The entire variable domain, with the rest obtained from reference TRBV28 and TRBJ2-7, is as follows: DVKVTQSSRYLVKRTGEKVFLECVQDMDHENMFWYRQDPGLGLRLIYFSYDVKMKEKGDIPEGYSVSREKKERFSLILESASTNQTSMYLCASSPTGTSYEQYFGPGTRLTVT.

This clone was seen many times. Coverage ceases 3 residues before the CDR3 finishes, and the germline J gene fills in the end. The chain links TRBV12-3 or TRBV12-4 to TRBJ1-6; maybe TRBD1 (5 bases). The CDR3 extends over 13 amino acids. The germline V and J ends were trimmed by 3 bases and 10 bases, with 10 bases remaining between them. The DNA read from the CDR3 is TGTGCCAGCAGTTTTTCAGGGAACTCACCC. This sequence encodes CASSFSGNSP. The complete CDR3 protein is CASSFSGNSPLHF.

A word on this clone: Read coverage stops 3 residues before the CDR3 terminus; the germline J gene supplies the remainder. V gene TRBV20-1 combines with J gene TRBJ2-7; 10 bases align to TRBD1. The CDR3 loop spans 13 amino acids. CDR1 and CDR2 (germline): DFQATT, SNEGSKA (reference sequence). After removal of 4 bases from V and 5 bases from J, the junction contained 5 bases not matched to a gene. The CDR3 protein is CSATGTGENEQYF. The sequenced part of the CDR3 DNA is TGCAGTGCTACCGGGACAGGGGAGAACGAG.

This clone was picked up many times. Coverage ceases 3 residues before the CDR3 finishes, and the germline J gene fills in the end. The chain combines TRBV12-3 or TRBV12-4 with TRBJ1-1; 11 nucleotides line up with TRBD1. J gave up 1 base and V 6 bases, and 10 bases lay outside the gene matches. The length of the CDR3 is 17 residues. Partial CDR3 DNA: TGTGCCAGCAGCCCCCACGGACAGGGGGCATCGAACACTGAA. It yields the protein CASSPHGQGASNTE. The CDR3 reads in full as CASSPHGQGASNTEAFF.

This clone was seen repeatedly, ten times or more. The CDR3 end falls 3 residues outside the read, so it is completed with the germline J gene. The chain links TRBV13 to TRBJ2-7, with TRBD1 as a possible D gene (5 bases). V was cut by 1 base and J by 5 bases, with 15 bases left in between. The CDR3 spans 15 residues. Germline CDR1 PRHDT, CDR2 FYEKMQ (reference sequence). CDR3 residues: CASSLEGRDVNEQYF. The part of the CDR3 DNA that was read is TGTGCCAGCAGCTTAGAGGGCAGGGATGTGAACGAG.

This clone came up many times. This CDR3 is CASSPTGGADTQYF. Incomplete CDR3 DNA: TGTGCCAGCAGCCCCACAGGGGGAGCAGATACG. This chain connects TRBV7-3 to TRBJ2-3; 8 bases agree with TRBD1. The read comes to an end 3 residues before the CDR3 does, leaving the germline J gene to fill in the end. Germline assignment: CDR1 SGHTA and CDR2 FQGTGA. This CDR3 has 14 residues. J lost 4 bases, V lost 5 bases, and 5 bases had no gene match. Full variable domain (outside the CDR3, taken from reference TRBV7-3 and TRBJ2-3): GAGVSQTPSNKVTEKGKYVELRCDPISGHTALYWYRQSLGQGPEFLIYFQGTGAADDSGLPNDRFFAVRPEGSVSTLKIQRTERGDSAVYLCASSPTGGADTQYFGPGTRLTVL.

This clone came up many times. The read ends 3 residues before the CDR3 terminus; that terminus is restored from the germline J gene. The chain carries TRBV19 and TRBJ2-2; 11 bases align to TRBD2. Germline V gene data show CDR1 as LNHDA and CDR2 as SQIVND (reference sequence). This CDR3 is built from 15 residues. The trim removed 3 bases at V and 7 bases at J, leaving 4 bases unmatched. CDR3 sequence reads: CASSMWLAGGGELFF. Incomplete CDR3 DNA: TGTGCCAGTAGTATGTGGCTAGCGGGAGGCGGGGAG.

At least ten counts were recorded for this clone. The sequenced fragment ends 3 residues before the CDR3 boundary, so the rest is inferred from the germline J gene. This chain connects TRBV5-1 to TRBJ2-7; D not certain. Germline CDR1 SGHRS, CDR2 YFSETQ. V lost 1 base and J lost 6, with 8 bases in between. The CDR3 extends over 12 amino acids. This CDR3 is CASSLSRSEQYF. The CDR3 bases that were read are TGCGCCAGCAGCTTGTCAAGGTCCGAG.

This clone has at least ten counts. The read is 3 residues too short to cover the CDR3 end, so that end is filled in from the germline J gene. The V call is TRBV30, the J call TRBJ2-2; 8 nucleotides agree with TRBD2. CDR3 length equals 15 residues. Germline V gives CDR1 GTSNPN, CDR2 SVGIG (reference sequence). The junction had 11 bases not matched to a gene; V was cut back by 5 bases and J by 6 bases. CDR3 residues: CAWLPGLGFAGELFF. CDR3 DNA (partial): TGTGCCTGGTTGCCGGGACTAGGATTCGCCGGGGAG.

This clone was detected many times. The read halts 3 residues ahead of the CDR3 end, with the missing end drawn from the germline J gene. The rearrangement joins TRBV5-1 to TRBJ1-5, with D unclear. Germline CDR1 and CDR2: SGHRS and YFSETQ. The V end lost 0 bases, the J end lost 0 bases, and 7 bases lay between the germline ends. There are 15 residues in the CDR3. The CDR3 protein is CASSLGGYSNQPQHF. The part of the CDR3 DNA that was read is TGCGCCAGCAGCTTGGGAGGGTATAGCAATCAGCCC. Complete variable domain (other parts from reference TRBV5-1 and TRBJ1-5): KAGVTQTPRYLIKTRGQQVTLSCSPISGHRSVSWYQQTPGQGLQFLFEYFSETQRNKGNFPGRFSGRQFSNSRSEMNVSTLELGDSALYLCASSLGGYSNQPQHFGDGTRLSIL.

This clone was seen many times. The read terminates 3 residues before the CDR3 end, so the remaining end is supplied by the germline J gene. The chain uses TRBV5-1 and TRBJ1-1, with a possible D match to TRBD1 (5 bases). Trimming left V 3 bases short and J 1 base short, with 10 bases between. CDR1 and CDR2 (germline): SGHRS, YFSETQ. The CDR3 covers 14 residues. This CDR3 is CASSSSGGNTEAFF. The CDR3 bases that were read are TGCGCCAGCAGCTCCTCGGGGGGGAACACTGAA.

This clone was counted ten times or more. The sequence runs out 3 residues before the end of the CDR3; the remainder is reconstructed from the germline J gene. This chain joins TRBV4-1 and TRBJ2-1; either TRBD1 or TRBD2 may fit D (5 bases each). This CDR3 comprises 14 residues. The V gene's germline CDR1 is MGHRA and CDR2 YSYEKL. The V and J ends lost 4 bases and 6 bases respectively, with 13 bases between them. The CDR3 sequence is CASSPPGSPNEQFF. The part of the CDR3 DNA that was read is TGCGCCAGCAGCCCTCCAGGGAGCCCCAATGAG.

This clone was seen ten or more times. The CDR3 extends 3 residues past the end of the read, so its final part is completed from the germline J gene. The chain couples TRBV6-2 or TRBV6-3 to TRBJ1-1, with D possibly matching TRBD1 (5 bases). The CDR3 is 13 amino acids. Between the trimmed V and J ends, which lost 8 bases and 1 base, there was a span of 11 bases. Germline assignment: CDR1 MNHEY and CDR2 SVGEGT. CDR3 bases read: TGTGCCAGCCGCTTTGACAGGAACACTGAA. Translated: CASRFDRNTE. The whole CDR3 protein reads CASRFDRNTEAFF.

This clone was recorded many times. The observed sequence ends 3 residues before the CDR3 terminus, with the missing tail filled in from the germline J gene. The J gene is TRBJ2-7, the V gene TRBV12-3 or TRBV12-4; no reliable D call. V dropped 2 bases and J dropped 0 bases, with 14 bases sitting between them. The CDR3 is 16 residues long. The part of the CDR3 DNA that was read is TGTGCCAGCAGTTTATACCGCAGTGGGCTCTCCTACGAG. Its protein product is CASSLYRSGLSYE. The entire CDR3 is CASSLYRSGLSYEQYF.

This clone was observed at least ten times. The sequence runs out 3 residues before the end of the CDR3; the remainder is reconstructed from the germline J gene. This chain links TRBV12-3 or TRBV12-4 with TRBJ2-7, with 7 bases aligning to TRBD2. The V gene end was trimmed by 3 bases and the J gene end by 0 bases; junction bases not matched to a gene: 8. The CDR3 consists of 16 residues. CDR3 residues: CASSFLLASGSYEQYF. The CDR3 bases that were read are TGTGCCAGCAGTTTTCTTTTGGCTAGCGGCTCCTACGAG.

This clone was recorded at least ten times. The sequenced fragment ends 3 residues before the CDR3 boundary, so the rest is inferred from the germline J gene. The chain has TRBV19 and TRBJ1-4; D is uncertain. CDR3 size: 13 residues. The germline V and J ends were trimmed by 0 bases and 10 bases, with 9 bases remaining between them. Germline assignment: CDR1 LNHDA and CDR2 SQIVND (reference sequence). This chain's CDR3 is CASSIDPRGKLFF. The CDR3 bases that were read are TGTGCCAGTAGTATAGATCCTCGAGGAAAA.

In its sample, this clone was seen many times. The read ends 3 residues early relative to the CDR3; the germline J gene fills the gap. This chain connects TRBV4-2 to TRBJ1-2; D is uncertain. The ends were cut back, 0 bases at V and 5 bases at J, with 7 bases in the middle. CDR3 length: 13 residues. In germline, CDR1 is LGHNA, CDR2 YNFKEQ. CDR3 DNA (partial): TGTGCCAGCAGCCAAGATGCCCAGTATGGC. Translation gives CASSQDAQYG. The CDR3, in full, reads CASSQDAQYGYTF.

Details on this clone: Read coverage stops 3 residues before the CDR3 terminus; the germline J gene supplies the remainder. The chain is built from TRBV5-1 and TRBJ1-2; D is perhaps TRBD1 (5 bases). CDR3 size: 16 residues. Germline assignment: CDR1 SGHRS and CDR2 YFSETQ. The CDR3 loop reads CASSSGGEYSTDTYTF. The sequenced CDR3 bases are TGCGCCAGCAGCTCCGGAGGGGAGTATAGCACAGATACG.

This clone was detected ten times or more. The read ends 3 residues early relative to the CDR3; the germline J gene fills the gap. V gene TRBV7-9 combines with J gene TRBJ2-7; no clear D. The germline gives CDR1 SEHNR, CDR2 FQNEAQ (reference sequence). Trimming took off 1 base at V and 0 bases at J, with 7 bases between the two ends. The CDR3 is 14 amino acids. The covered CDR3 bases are TGTGCCAGCAGCTTAGACGGGTACTCCTACGAG. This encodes CASSLDGYSYE. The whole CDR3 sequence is CASSLDGYSYEQYF.

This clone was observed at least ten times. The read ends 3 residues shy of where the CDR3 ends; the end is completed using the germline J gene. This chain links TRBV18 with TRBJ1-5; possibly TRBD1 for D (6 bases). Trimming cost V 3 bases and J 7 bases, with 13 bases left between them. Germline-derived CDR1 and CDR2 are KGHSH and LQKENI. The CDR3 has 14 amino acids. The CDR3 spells CASSPARGGQPQHF. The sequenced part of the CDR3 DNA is TGTGCCAGCTCACCGGCCAGGGGAGGACAGCCC.

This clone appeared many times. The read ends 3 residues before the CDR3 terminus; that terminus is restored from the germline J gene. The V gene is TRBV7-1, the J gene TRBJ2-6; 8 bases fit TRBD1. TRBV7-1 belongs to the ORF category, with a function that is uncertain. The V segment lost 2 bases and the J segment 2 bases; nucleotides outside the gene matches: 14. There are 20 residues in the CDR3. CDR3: CASSSYGTGQGAAGANVLTF. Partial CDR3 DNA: TGTGCCAGCAGCTCATACGGGACCGGGCAGGGGGCTGCTGGGGCCAACGTC.

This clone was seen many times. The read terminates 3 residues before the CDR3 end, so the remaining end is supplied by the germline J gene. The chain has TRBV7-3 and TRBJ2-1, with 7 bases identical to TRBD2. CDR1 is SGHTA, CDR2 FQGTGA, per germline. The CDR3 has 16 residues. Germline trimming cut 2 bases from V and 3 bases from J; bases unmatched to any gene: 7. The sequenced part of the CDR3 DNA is TGTGCCAGCAGCTTAGTCGGGGGAGGGAGCTACAATGAG. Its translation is CASSLVGGGSYNE. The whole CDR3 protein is CASSLVGGGSYNEQFF.